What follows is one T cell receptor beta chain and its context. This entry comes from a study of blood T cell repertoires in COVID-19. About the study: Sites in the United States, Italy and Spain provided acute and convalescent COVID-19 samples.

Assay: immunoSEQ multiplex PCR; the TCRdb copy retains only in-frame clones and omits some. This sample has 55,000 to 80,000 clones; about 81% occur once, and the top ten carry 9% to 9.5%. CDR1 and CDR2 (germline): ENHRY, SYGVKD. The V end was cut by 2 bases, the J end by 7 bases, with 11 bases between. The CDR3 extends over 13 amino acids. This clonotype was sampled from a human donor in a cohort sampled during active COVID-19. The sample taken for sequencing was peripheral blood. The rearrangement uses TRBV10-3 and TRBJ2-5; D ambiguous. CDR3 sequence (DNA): TGTGCCATCAGTGAGCCCTCTTCAGGGACCCAGTACTTC. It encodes CAISEPSSGTQYF.